This TCR beta chain was sequenced during a study of shared clonotypes between healthy human individuals. The study's findings and limits: Clonotype sharing among donors was thought likely to change with sequencing depth.

This clone was picked up a small number of times. Its specificity is not known. Germline lookup yields CDR1 LNHDA and CDR2 SQIVND (reference sequence). The CDR3 has 15 amino acids. Trimming took off 6 bases at V and 1 base at J, with 13 bases between the two ends. In the original analysis: Without quality scores, immunoSEQ junctional reads could not be filtered like full-length reads. Produced via immunoSEQ multiplex PCR; TCRdb's table is partial and in-frame only. Clone size and V and J calls were adopted from that table, with D and trimming inferred from the DNA. The repertoire has roughly 480,000 clones, 79% of them found once; the top ten carry about an eighth.

Sequencing was carried out using PBMCs. V and J are TRBV19 and TRBJ1-5; D might be TRBD1 (5 bases). The clonotype originates from a woman in her forties in good health. Some clones in this sample may be carry-over from other donors' samples. The CDR3 spells CASRMPGPSNQPQHF. CDR3 in DNA: TGTGCCAGTAGGATGCCAGGGCCGAGCAATCAGCCCCAGCATTTT.